The 14 T cell receptor beta chains reported below all come from one sample, sequenced in a study of cytomegalovirus exposure and HLA in healthy donors (dated by TCRdb to the late 2010s). The library was made by the immunoSEQ multiplex PCR assay. The immuneACCESS repertoire file appears here via TCRdb, limited to in-frame rearrangements. These files lack a portion of the clones; in checked studies, under half of the deficit traces to unresolved V genes, and the cause of the others is not known. The sample records 150,000 to 200,000 clones, about 84% of which are singletons. Approximately 1.5% of the sample is held by the ten biggest clonotypes. What was sequenced was PBMCs. Every receptor here comes from a woman under 30 in good health and CMV-seronegative.

The V and J genes are TRBV5-1 and TRBJ1-5; 7 bases match TRBD1. Germline lookup yields CDR1 SGHRS and CDR2 YFSETQ. J gave up 2 bases and V 2 bases, and 4 bases lay outside the gene matches. The CDR3 runs 15 residues. The CDR3 coding sequence is TGCGCCAGCAGCTTCAGGGGGGACGGCAATCAGCCCCAGCATTTT. It codes for CASSFRGDGNQPQHF.

The gene calls are TRBV6-1 and TRBJ1-2, with 12 bases that match TRBD1. Germline CDR1 and CDR2: MNHNS and SASEGT. J gave up 7 bases and V 6 bases, and 6 bases lay outside the gene matches. CDR3 length: 14 residues. CDR3 in DNA: TGTGCCAGCAGCCTGGGACAGGGGGCAGTTGGCTACACCTTC. It yields the protein CASSLGQGAVGYTF.

The V gene is TRBV5-4, the J gene TRBJ2-7, with D possibly being TRBD1 (7 bases). Trimming took off 7 bases at V and 5 bases at J, with 13 bases between the two ends. CDR3 length: 12 amino acids. Germline V gene data show CDR1 as SGHNT and CDR2 as YYREEE (reference sequence). This chain's CDR3 is CASGRGVDEQYF. DNA of the CDR3: TGTGCCAGCGGCAGGGGGGTTGACGAGCAGTACTTC.

The rearrangement uses TRBV19 and TRBJ1-2; 9 bases line up with TRBD1. CDR3 length: 14 amino acids. Germline V lookup: CDR1 LNHDA, CDR2 SQIVND (reference sequence). The V and J ends lost 6 bases and 5 bases, in that order; junction bases with no gene match: 7. The CDR3 loop reads CASSMDRGSYGYTF. The CDR3 DNA follows: TGTGCCAGTAGCATGGACAGGGGTAGTTATGGCTACACCTTC.

This chain connects TRBV11-2 to TRBJ2-1; no definite D call. Germline CDR1 reads SGHAT; CDR2 reads FQNNGV. V was shortened by 7 bases and J by 0 bases, with 7 bases between the two germline ends. This CDR3 has 13 amino acids. CDR3 residues: CASTRVSYNEQFF. The CDR3 DNA follows: TGTGCCAGCACTAGAGTCTCCTACAATGAGCAGTTCTTC. Drawing the rest from reference TRBV11-2 and TRBJ2-1, the complete variable domain is EAGVAQSPRYKIIEKRQSVAFWCNPISGHATLYWYQQILGQGPKLLIQFQNNGVVDDSQLPKDRFSAERLKGVDSTLKIQPAKLEDSAVYLCASTRVSYNEQFFGPGTRLTVL.

This chain joins TRBV7-3 and TRBJ2-2, with 8 bases identical to TRBD2. This CDR3 has 15 residues. The V and J ends lost 5 bases and 1 base, in that order; junction bases with no gene match: 3. Germline V gene sequence: CDR1 SGHTA, CDR2 FQGTGA. CDR3 sequence (DNA): TGTGCCAGCAGCCCTGCGGGGGGGAACACCGGGGAGCTGTTTTTT. Translation: CASSPAGGNTGELFF.

This chain links TRBV5-1 with TRBJ2-2; tentatively, D is TRBD1 (6 bases). Trimming pared 0 bases from V and 6 bases from J, leaving 18 bases between. This CDR3 contains 17 residues. The germline V gene has CDR1 SGHRS and CDR2 YFSETQ. The CDR3 protein is CASSLAGTQGSPGELFF. The CDR3 region has the DNA TGCGCCAGCAGCTTGGCGGGAACTCAGGGGTCCCCCGGGGAGCTGTTTTTT.

This chain links TRBV11-3 with TRBJ2-7, with D maybe TRBD2 (6 bases). The V gene's germline CDR1 is SGHNT and CDR2 YENEEA. The CDR3 runs to 15 residues. Trimming stripped 3 bases from V and 1 base from J, with 13 bases between. The CDR3 DNA follows: TGTGCCAGCAGCTTGGGGGGTCCGGAGTCCTACGAGCAGTACTTC. It encodes CASSLGGPESYEQYF.

This clone appeared a single time. V is TRBV6-1 and J is TRBJ1-1; the D is unclear. The CDR3 is 13 amino acids. The V and J ends lost 3 bases and 2 bases respectively, with 7 bases between them. Germline-derived CDR1 and CDR2 are MNHNS and SASEGT. The CDR3 region has the DNA TGTGCCAGCAGTGACGTGTTAAACACTGAAGCTTTCTTT. Encoded protein: CASSDVLNTEAFF.

The chain combines TRBV6-1 with TRBJ2-7, with D possibly TRBD1 on 6 matching bases. Trimming pared 4 bases from V and 7 bases from J, leaving 8 bases between. Germline V gene data show CDR1 as MNHNS and CDR2 as SASEGT. This CDR3 region has 11 residues. The CDR3 DNA reads TGTGCCAGCAGTGCAACAGGGGAGCAGTACTTC. This encodes CASSATGEQYF.

This clone was detected only a few times. This same CDR3 is encoded by further DNA sequences in the sample. The chain combines TRBV7-3 with TRBJ1-3; D might be TRBD1 (5 bases). The CDR3 sequence is 13 residues long. V was shortened by 5 bases and J by 8 bases, with 13 bases between the two germline ends. Germline V lookup: CDR1 SGHTA, CDR2 FQGTGA. In DNA, the CDR3 is TGTGCCAGCAGCCTAAACGGGGGGGACACCATATATTTT. Protein: CASSLNGGDTIYF.

J is TRBJ1-1 and V is TRBV9; D is unclear. Deletions cut 4 bases from V and 1 base from J, with 11 bases between. The germline CDR1 and CDR2 sequences are SGDLS and YYNGEE. This CDR3 is built from 14 residues. The CDR3 loop reads CASSPSAANTEAFF. In DNA form, the CDR3 reads TGTGCCAGCAGCCCGAGTGCTGCGAACACTGAAGCTTTCTTT.

The chain uses TRBV7-3 and TRBJ1-2; D is uncertain. The CDR3 contains 13 residues. Germline CDR1 reads SGHTA; CDR2 reads FQGTGA. V was trimmed by 1 base and J by 5 bases, leaving 8 bases between them. CDR3 DNA sequence: TGTGCCAGCAGCTTAATCTCCGGGTATGGCTACACCTTC. Translation: CASSLISGYGYTF.

This chain uses TRBV11-2 with TRBJ1-2, with a tentative D call TRBD1 (6 bases). The CDR3 sequence is 12 residues long. Germline values: CDR1 SGHAT, CDR2 FQNNGV. V shed 5 bases and J shed 7 bases, with 11 bases lying between them. CDR3 loop: CASSPNRVGYTF. Written as DNA, the CDR3 is TGTGCCAGCAGCCCGAACAGGGTTGGCTACACCTTC. Drawing the rest from reference TRBV11-2 and TRBJ1-2, the complete variable domain is EAGVAQSPRYKIIEKRQSVAFWCNPISGHATLYWYQQILGQGPKLLIQFQNNGVVDDSQLPKDRFSAERLKGVDSTLKIQPAKLEDSAVYLCASSPNRVGYTFGSGTRLTVV.